This T cell receptor beta chain appears in the sequencing data of a study of CD8 T cells in ankylosing spondylitis. Trimming shortened V by 8 bases and J by 2 bases, and 8 bases separated the two germline ends. CDR1 is MNHEY, CDR2 SVGEGT, per germline. This CDR3 contains 12 residues. This clonotype was seen a few times. Its antigen remains unidentified. Study findings and constraints: What seemed typical of ankylosing spondylitis blood was a TCR beta motif built from 8 or 9 highly homologous variants. Clones linked to disease, bearing a CD8+ phenotype, were relatively rare in peripheral blood. Past research had described some motif variants in reactive arthritis synovial fluid and blood.

Each CDR3 protein gets one entry after TCRdb re-called the 5' RACE reads with MiXCR. Here the sample spans some 800,000 distinct CDR3 sequences, 12% being singletons. This TCR was sampled from a male donor with ankylosing spondylitis. The V call is TRBV6-2 or TRBV6-3, the J call TRBJ2-3; D uncertain. The sample consisted of blood, either unsorted or a sorted T cell fraction (not recorded which). CDR3 protein: CASCRLTDTQYF. The CDR3 DNA reads TGTGCCAGCTGCCGGCTCACAGATACGCAGTATTTT.